What follows are 25 T cell receptor beta chains derived from one specimen sequenced in a study of shared clonotypes between healthy human individuals. This table comes from immunoSEQ multiplex PCR, and its TCRdb copy is limited to in-frame clones, with some not included. This sample has about 2.1 million clones, with just under 95% found just once. Naive-designated CD8 cells lacked CD45RO, were positively enriched for CCR7, and omitted terminally differentiated effector memory CD45RA+ cells. Sequencing was carried out using naive CD8+ T cells from PBMCs. Receptor source: a man aged 18 to 29 in good health. Some clones in this sample may be carry-over from other donors' samples.

CDR3 protein: CASSAPGGVRGELFF. The CDR3 nucleotides read TGTGCCAGCAGTGCTCCCGGGGGCGTCAGAGGGGAGCTGTTTTTT. The chain joins TRBV6-1 to TRBJ2-2; D may match TRBD1 or TRBD2 (6 bases each). This CDR3 comprises 15 residues. Trimming cost V 4 bases and J 8 bases, with 17 bases left between them. Germline CDR1 and CDR2: MNHNS and SASEGT.

This clone was counted a single time. The rearrangement uses TRBV7-8 and TRBJ1-6; D ambiguous. Trimming took off 5 bases at V and 0 bases at J, with 11 bases between the two ends. The CDR3 length is 16 residues. Looked up from germline, CDR1 is SGHVS and CDR2 is FQNEAQ. The CDR3 coding sequence is TGTGCCAGCAGCCTCCGCCAAAGCTCCTATAATTCACCCCTCCACTTT. Protein sequence: CASSLRQSSYNSPLHF.

The chain carries TRBV19 and TRBJ1-5, with D possibly matching TRBD1 (5 bases). Between the trimmed V and J ends, which lost 5 bases and 5 bases, there was a span of 16 bases. In germline, CDR1 is LNHDA, CDR2 SQIVND (reference sequence). This CDR3 has 15 amino acids. CDR3 in amino acids: CASSLRVVGHQPQHF. Here the CDR3 DNA reads TGTGCCAGTAGTCTCAGGGTTGTTGGCCATCAGCCCCAGCATTTT.

V and J are TRBV13 and TRBJ2-7; the D is unclear. The V gene lost 5 bases and the J gene lost 2 bases, with 10 bases spanning the gap. The germline V gene encodes CDR1 PRHDT and CDR2 FYEKMQ (reference sequence). The CDR3 runs 13 residues. DNA for the CDR3: TGTGCCAGCAGCCCCGCAGACCCCTACGAGCAGTACTTC. Its translation is CASSPADPYEQYF. Complete variable domain (other parts from reference TRBV13 and TRBJ2-7): AAGVIQSPRHLIKEKRETATLKCYPIPRHDTVYWYQQGPGQDPQFLISFYEKMQSDKGSIPDRFSAQQFSDYHSELNMSSLELGDSALYFCASSPADPYEQYFGPGTRLTVT.

The genes are TRBV4-2 and TRBJ2-7; 12 nucleotides line up with TRBD2. The junction had 9 bases not matched to a gene; V was cut back by 0 bases and J by 3 bases. Germline V gene sequence: CDR1 LGHNA, CDR2 YNFKEQ. CDR3 length: 18 residues. CDR3 nucleotides: TGTGCCAGCAGCCAAGAGCGACTAGCGGGAGAATGGGACTACGAGCAGTACTTC. This translates into CASSQERLAGEWDYEQYF.

The genes are TRBV5-1 and TRBJ2-7, with D perhaps TRBD2 (6 bases). The CDR3 extends over 14 amino acids. V dropped 9 bases and J dropped 1 base, with 17 bases sitting between them. The germline gives CDR1 SGHRS, CDR2 YFSETQ. CDR3 sequence (DNA): TGCGCCACTCGGGACTTCGGAAATTCCTACGAGCAGTACTTC. This gives the protein CATRDFGNSYEQYF.

The genes are TRBV27 and TRBJ2-2, with D maybe TRBD2 (6 bases). Germline V gene lookup returns CDR1 MNHEY and CDR2 SMNVEV (reference sequence). The CDR3 covers 16 residues. Trimming took off 0 bases at V and 5 bases at J, with 13 bases between the two ends. CDR3 amino acids: CASSLSGREKTGELFF. CDR3 nucleotides: TGTGCCAGCAGTTTATCCGGACGGGAGAAGACCGGGGAGCTGTTTTTT.

The CDR3 protein is CASSPYAGVITEAFF. CDR3 nucleotides: TGCGCCAGCAGCCCCTACGCGGGGGTGATCACTGAAGCTTTCTTT. The J gene is TRBJ1-1, the V gene TRBV4-1, with D perhaps matching TRBD1 (5 bases). The CDR3 covers 15 residues. Looked up from germline, CDR1 is MGHRA and CDR2 is YSYEKL. Trimming took 4 bases from V and 4 from J, leaving 16 bases between them.

As regards this clone: The sample has other DNA sequences that encode this CDR3 too. The V call is TRBV9, the J call TRBJ2-7; D possibly corresponds to TRBD1 (6 bases). CDR1 and CDR2 (germline): SGDLS, YYNGEE. The CDR3 runs to 14 residues. Trimming removed 3 bases from V and 2 bases from J, with 12 bases in between. The CDR3 reads CASSGVGGPYEQYF. The CDR3 DNA reads TGTGCCAGCAGCGGAGTAGGGGGTCCCTACGAGCAGTACTTC.

The J gene is TRBJ2-7, the V gene TRBV12-5, with D perhaps matching TRBD1 (6 bases). Germline loops: CDR1 LGHNT, CDR2 FRNRAP. CDR3 length equals 12 residues. Trimming took 6 bases from V and 7 from J, leaving 13 bases between them. DNA of the CDR3: TGTGCTAGTGGCCGGACAGCGAATGAGCAGTACTTC. It translates to CASGRTANEQYF.

The V gene is TRBV11-1, the J gene TRBJ2-7; D assignment may be TRBD1 or TRBD2 (5 bases each). V shed 5 bases and J shed 3 bases, with 14 bases lying between them. There are 14 residues in the CDR3. The germline CDR1 and CDR2 sequences are SGHAT and FQDESV (reference sequence). The CDR3 nucleotides read TGTGCCAGCAGCCCCCGGGGACCCTTCTACGAGCAGTACTTC. It translates to CASSPRGPFYEQYF.

The CDR3 is CASRSEGLAYNEQFF. In DNA, the CDR3 is TGCGCCAGCAGATCGGAGGGATTGGCTTACAATGAGCAGTTCTTC. V gene TRBV5-1 combines with J gene TRBJ2-1; maybe TRBD2 (6 bases). Germline V CDR1 and CDR2: SGHRS, YFSETQ. Trimming stripped 5 bases from V and 4 bases from J, with 16 bases between. This CDR3 is 15 amino acids long.

This chain links TRBV6-5 with TRBJ2-6; a possible D gene is TRBD1 (5 bases). The CDR3 totals 15 residues. Germline-derived CDR1 and CDR2 are MNHEY and SVGAGI. The V gene lost 6 bases and the J gene lost 0 bases, with 9 bases spanning the gap. The CDR3 protein is CASSLRGSGANVLTF. The CDR3 DNA follows: TGTGCCAGCAGCCTAAGGGGCTCTGGGGCCAACGTCCTGACTTTC.

This chain links TRBV28 with TRBJ1-1, with D maybe TRBD1 (6 bases). V lost 6 bases to trimming and J lost 7 bases, with 18 bases between them. The germline CDR1 and CDR2 sequences are MDHEN and SYDVKM. The CDR3 consists of 14 residues. The CDR3 here is CASSLLGGAGEAFF. In DNA, the CDR3 is TGTGCCAGCAGCTTACTTGGGGGCGCGGGTGAAGCTTTCTTT.

The V call is TRBV5-1, the J call TRBJ2-3, with 9 bases fitting TRBD2. The CDR3 totals 16 residues. Germline values: CDR1 SGHRS, CDR2 YFSETQ. J was trimmed by 5 bases and V by 2 bases; bases with no gene match: 9. The CDR3 nucleotides are TGCGCCAGCAGCTTTATTCGATTAGCGGGAGAAGATACGCAGTATTTT. This encodes CASSFIRLAGEDTQYF.

The chain has TRBV6-6 and TRBJ2-1, with 16 bases that match TRBD2. CDR1 is MNHNY, CDR2 SVGAGI, per germline (reference sequence). J gave up 11 bases and V 2 bases, and 3 bases lay outside the gene matches. This CDR3 is 15 amino acids long. CDR3 in amino acids: CASSYGGLAGGQQFF. CDR3 sequence (DNA): TGTGCCAGCAGTTACGGGGGACTAGCGGGAGGGCAGCAGTTCTTC.

The rearrangement uses TRBV5-8 and TRBJ1-5, with a possible D match to TRBD1 (5 bases). This CDR3 comprises 16 residues. The germline CDR1 and CDR2 sequences are SGHTS and YDEGEE. The V end lost 1 base, the J end lost 7 bases, and 18 bases lay between the germline ends. This CDR3 reads CASSLKTVRENQPQHF. DNA for the CDR3: TGTGCCAGCAGCTTGAAGACAGTCAGAGAAAACCAGCCCCAGCATTTT.

The chain couples TRBV9 to TRBJ2-1; TRBD2 matches 9 bases. The CDR3 has 16 residues. After removal of 0 bases from V and 3 bases from J, the junction contained 4 bases not matched to a gene. Germline loops: CDR1 SGDLS, CDR2 YYNGEE. The CDR3: CASSVAASGIYNEQFF. The CDR3 bases are TGTGCCAGCAGCGTAGCTGCTAGCGGGATCTACAATGAGCAGTTCTTC.

The J gene is TRBJ2-2, the V gene TRBV4-2; D is ambiguous. This CDR3 spans 15 amino acids. Germline CDR1 reads LGHNA; CDR2 reads YNFKEQ. V was shortened by 1 base and J by 3 bases, with 9 bases between the two germline ends. CDR3 in amino acids: CASSQGVSYTGELFF. CDR3 sequence (DNA): TGTGCCAGCAGCCAAGGGGTATCCTACACCGGGGAGCTGTTTTTT.

V gene TRBV9 combines with J gene TRBJ2-2; 10 positions match TRBD1. The CDR3 covers 16 residues. The junction had 8 bases not matched to a gene; V was cut back by 3 bases and J by 6 bases. The germline gives CDR1 SGDLS, CDR2 YYNGEE. CDR3 DNA sequence: TGTGCCAGCAGCGCCCCTGGGACAGGGGCGTCCGGGGAGCTGTTTTTT. This translates into CASSAPGTGASGELFF. Supplemented by reference TRBV9 and TRBJ2-2, the full variable domain reads DSGVTQTPKHLITATGQRVTLRCSPRSGDLSVYWYQQSLDQGLQFLIQYYNGEERAKGNILERFSAQQFPDLHSELNLSSLELGDSALYFCASSAPGTGASGELFFGEGSRLTVL.

J is TRBJ2-7 and V is TRBV7-8; D is unresolved. Per the germline V gene, CDR1 is SGHVS and CDR2 is FQNEAQ. There are 14 residues in the CDR3. Trimming stripped 3 bases from V and 3 bases from J, with 12 bases between. CDR3 residues: CASSFVGPYYEQYF. In DNA form, the CDR3 reads TGTGCCAGCAGCTTTGTCGGGCCCTACTACGAGCAGTACTTC.

This clone was recorded once. The chain is built from TRBV6-1 and TRBJ2-1; no reliable D call. This CDR3 region has 15 residues. In germline, CDR1 is MNHNS, CDR2 SASEGT. V was trimmed by 0 bases and J by 4 bases, leaving 10 bases between them. The CDR3 coding sequence is TGTGCCAGCAGTGAAGCCCCCCTAAGGTACAATGAGCAGTTCTTC. It yields the protein CASSEAPLRYNEQFF.

This clone has more than one count but fewer than ten. V usage is TRBV19 and J usage is TRBJ1-1, with 9 bases identical to TRBD1. The ends lost 4 bases at V and 3 bases at J; junction bases unmatched: 3. CDR1 LNHDA and CDR2 SQIVND come from the germline V gene (reference sequence). The CDR3 consists of 14 residues. CDR3 protein: CASSRDRVDTEAFF. The CDR3 coding sequence is TGTGCCAGTAGTAGGGACAGGGTGGACACTGAAGCTTTCTTT.

This clone was detected only a few times. The chain joins TRBV4-2 to TRBJ1-1; D ambiguous. Trimming shortened V by 4 bases and J by 4 bases, and 16 bases separated the two germline ends. Per germline, CDR1 LGHNA and CDR2 YNFKEQ. The CDR3 consists of 15 residues. CDR3 nucleotides: TGTGCCAGCAGCCTTGCCGGATTGGCGGCCACTGAAGCTTTCTTT. It is translated as CASSLAGLAATEAFF.

The chain recombines TRBV7-8 with TRBJ2-2; D is possibly TRBD1 (5 bases). CDR1 SGHVS and CDR2 FQNEAQ come from the germline V gene. The CDR3 has 15 amino acids. The V end lost 4 bases, the J end lost 1 base, and 10 bases lay between the germline ends. The DNA for the CDR3 is TGTGCCAGCAGCTCATTCGGACAGAACACCGGGGAGCTGTTTTTT. Residues: CASSSFGQNTGELFF.